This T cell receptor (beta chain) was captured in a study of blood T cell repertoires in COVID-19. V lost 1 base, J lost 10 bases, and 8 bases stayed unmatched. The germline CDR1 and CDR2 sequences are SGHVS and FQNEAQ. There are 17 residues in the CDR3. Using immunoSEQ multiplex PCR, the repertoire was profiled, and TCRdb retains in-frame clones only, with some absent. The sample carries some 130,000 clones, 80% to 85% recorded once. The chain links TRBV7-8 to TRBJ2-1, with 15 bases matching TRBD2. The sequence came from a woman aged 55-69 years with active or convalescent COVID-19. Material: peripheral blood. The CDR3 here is CASSLGGTSGGLLEQFF. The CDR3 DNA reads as TGTGCCAGCAGCTTAGGCGGGACTAGCGGGGGGTTATTAGAGCAGTTCTTC.